This T cell receptor beta chain was retrieved from a study of T cells in Graves' hyperthyroidism and ophthalmopathy. Study-wide results and caveats: Ophthalmopathy prediction by the model preceded onset by a median 6.5 months. From stable hyperthyroidism, ophthalmopathy was set apart by a 13 V-J model. Expanded thyroid clonotypes (above 0.001) were mostly also found in blood.

This clonotype was observed at least ten times. No antigen is known for it. V gave up 3 bases and J gave up 1 base, with 12 bases separating them. This CDR3 is 15 amino acids long. Template material for amplifying TCR beta CDR3 regions consisted of RNA transcripts. TCR CDR3 underwent first-round RT-PCR with the HTBI primer set. Via MiXCR, TCRdb re-called the multiplex PCR reads, giving one row per CDR3 protein. Of a few hundred thousand distinct CDR3 sequences listed, approximately 48% are singletons. The material sequenced was peripheral blood or thyroid tissue (not recorded which). The receptor was derived from an adult woman with Graves' disease, either hyperthyroidism or ophthalmopathy (not recorded which). The gene calls are TRBV12-3 or TRBV12-4 and TRBJ1-2; D not resolved. The CDR3 bases are TGTGCCAGCAGTTTCTCGTCAGTATATAACTATGGCTACACCTTC. Amino acid sequence: CASSFSSVYNYGYTF.